Listed here is a single T cell receptor beta chain. Its specificity is not known. PCR amplification relied on 60 Vbeta primers (plus 13 Jbeta primers). Here immunoSEQ multiplex PCR was the method, and the copy in TCRdb shows in-frame clones only, minus some. Its clone listing holds 50,000 or so clones. The record originates from a study of cytomegalovirus exposure and HLA in healthy donors. Study-wide results and caveats: In presence/absence analyses, roughly uniform sequencing depth across donors was assumed. Links to common viral pathogens appeared, in a later analysis, for several of the most significant clusters.

The sequence was collected from a middle-aged woman in good health and CMV-seronegative. The sequenced sample was PBMCs.

CDR3 sequence (DNA): TGTGCCAGCAGCGACCAAGGACTAGCGGGGGTAGAGCAGTACTTC. Amino acid sequence: CASSDQGLAGVEQYF. This chain links TRBV2 with TRBJ2-7; TRBD2 matches at 13 bases. J lost 7 bases, V lost 6 bases, and 9 bases had no gene match. This CDR3 is 15 amino acids long. CDR1 and CDR2 (germline): SNHLY, FYNNEI. Using reference TRBV2 and TRBJ2-7 for the parts outside the CDR3, the full variable domain is EPEVTQTPSHQVTQMGQEVILRCVPISNHLYFYWYRQILGQKVEFLVSFYNNEISEKSEIFDDQFSVERPDGSNFTLKIRSTKLEDSAMYFCASSDQGLAGVEQYFGPGTRLTVT.